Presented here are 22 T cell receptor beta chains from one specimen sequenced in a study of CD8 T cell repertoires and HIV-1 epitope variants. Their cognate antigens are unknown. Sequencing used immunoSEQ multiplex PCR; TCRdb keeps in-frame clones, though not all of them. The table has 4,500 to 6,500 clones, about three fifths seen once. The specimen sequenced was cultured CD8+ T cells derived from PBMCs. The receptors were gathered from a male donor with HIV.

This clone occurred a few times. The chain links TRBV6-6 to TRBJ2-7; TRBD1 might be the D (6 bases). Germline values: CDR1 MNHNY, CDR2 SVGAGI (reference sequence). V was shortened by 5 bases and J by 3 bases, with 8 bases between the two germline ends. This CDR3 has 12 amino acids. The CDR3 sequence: CASSPGDYEQYF. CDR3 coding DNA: TGTGCCAGCAGTCCAGGGGACTACGAGCAGTACTTC.

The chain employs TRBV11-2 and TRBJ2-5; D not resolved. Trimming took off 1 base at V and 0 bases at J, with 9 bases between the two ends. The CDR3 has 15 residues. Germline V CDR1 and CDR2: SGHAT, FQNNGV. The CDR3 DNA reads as TGTGCCAGCAGCTTAGCGGGCCAGTACCAAGAGACCCAGTACTTC. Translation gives CASSLAGQYQETQYF.

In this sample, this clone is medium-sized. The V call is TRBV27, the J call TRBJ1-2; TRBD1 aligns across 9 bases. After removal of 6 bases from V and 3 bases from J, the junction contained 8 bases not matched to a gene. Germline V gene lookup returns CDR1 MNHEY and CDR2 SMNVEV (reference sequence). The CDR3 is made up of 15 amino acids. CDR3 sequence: CASRSGQGRDYGYTF. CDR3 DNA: TGTGCCAGCAGGAGTGGACAGGGGCGTGACTATGGCTACACCTTC.

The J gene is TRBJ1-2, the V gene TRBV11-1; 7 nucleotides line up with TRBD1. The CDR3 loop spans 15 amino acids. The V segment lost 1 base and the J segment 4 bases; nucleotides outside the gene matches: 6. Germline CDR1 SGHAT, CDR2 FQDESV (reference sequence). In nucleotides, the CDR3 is TGTGCCAGCAGCTTAGACGAGACAGGGTCCTATGGCTACACCTTC. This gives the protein CASSLDETGSYGYTF.

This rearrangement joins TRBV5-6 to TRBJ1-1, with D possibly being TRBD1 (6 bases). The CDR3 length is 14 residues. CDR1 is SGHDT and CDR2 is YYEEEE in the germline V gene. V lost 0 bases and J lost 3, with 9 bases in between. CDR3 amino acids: CASSLGTAYTEAFF. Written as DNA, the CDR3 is TGTGCCAGCAGCTTGGGGACAGCATACACTGAAGCTTTCTTT.

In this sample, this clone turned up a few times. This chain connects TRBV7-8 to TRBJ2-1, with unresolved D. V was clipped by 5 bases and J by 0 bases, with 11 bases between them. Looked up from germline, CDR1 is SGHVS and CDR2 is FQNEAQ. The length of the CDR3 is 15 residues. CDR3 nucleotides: TGTGCCAGCAGCCCTGGGTTGGCCTCCTACAATGAGCAGTTCTTC. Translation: CASSPGLASYNEQFF.

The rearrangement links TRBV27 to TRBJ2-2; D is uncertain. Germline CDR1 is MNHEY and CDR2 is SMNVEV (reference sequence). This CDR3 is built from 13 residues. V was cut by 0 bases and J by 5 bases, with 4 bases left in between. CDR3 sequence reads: CASSLSGTGELFF. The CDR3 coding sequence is TGTGCCAGCAGTTTATCAGGAACCGGGGAGCTGTTTTTT.

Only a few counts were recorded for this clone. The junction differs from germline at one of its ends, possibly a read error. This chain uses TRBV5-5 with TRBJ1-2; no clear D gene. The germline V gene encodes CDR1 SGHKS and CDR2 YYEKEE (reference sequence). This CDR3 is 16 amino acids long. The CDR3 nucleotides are TGCGCCAGCAGCCAAGATCCCGTCGAACTCGACTATGGCTACACCTTC. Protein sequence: CASSQDPVELDYGYTF.

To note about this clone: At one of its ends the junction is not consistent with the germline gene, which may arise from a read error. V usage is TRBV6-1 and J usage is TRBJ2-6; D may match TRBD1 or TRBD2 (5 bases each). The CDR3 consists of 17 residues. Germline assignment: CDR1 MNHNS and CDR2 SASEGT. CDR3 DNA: TGTGCCATCAGTGAGTCTCTGGGGGTATCTGGGGCCAACGTCCTGACTTTC. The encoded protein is CAISESLGVSGANVLTF.

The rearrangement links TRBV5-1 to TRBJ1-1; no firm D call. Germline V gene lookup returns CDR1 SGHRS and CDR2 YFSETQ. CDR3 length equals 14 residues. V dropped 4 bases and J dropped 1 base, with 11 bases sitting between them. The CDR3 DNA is TGCGCCAGCAGCCCAGGCCCGGGGAACACTGAAGCTTTCTTT. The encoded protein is CASSPGPGNTEAFF.

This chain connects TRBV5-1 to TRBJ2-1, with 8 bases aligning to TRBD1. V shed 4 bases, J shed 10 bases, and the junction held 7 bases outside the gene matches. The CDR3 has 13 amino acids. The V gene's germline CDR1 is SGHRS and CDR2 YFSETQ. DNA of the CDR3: TGCGCCAGCAGCCGTGGGACAGGTAACGAGCAGTTCTTC. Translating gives CASSRGTGNEQFF. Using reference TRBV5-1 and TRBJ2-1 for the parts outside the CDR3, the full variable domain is KAGVTQTPRYLIKTRGQQVTLSCSPISGHRSVSWYQQTPGQGLQFLFEYFSETQRNKGNFPGRFSGRQFSNSRSEMNVSTLELGDSALYLCASSRGTGNEQFFGPGTRLTVL.

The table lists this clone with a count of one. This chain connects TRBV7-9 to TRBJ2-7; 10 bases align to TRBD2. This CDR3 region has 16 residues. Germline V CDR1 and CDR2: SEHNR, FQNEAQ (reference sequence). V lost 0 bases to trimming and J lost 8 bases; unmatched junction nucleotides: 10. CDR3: CASSLAQSSGGEKQYF. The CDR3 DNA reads TGTGCCAGCAGCTTAGCTCAATCTAGCGGGGGTGAGAAGCAGTACTTC.

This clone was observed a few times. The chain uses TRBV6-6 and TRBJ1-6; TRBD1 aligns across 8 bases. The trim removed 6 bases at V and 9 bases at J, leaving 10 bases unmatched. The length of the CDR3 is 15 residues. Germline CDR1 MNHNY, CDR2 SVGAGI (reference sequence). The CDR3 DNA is TGTGCCAGCAGCTATACAGGGGGTGAATCTTCACCCCTCCACTTT. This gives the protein CASSYTGGESSPLHF.

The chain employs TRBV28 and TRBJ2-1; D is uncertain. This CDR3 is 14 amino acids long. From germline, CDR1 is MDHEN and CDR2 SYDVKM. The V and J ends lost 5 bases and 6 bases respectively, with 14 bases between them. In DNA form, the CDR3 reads TGTGCCAGCAGTCACCTCCTGGGTTCCAATGAGCAGTTCTTC. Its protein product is CASSHLLGSNEQFF.

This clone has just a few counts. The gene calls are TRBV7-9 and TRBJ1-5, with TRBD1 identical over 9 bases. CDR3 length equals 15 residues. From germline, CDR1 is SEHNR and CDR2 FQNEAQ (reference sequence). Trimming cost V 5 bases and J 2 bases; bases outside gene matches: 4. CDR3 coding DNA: TGTGCCAGCAGCCCACAGGGGGCTGGCAATCAGCCCCAGCATTTT. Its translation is CASSPQGAGNQPQHF.

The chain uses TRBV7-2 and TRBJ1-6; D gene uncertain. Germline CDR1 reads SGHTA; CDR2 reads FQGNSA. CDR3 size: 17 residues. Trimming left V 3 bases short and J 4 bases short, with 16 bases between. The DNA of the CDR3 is TGTGCCAGCAGCTTGAGGCCCACGAGGGATTATAATTCACCCCTCCACTTT. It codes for CASSLRPTRDYNSPLHF. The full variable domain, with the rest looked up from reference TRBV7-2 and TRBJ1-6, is GAGVSQSPSNKVTEKGKDVELRCDPISGHTALYWYRQSLGQGLEFLIYFQGNSAPDKSGLPSDRFSAERTGGSVSTLTIQRTQQEDSAVYLCASSLRPTRDYNSPLHFGNGTRLTVT.

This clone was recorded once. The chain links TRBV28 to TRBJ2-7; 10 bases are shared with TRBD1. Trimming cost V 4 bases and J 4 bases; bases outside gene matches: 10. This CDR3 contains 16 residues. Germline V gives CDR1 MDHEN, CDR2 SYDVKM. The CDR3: CASSSAGTGALYEQYF. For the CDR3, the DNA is TGTGCCAGCAGTTCGGCCGGGACAGGGGCTTTGTACGAGCAGTACTTC.

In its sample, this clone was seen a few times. In nucleotides, the CDR3 is TGTGCCAGCAGAGAAAGGACAGGGGGTAAAGGCTACACCTTC. Translation: CASRERTGGKGYTF. The rearrangement uses TRBV2 and TRBJ1-2, with 10 bases lining up with TRBD1. Per germline, CDR1 SNHLY and CDR2 FYNNEI. The junction had 9 bases not matched to a gene; V was cut back by 6 bases and J by 8 bases. This CDR3 has 14 amino acids.

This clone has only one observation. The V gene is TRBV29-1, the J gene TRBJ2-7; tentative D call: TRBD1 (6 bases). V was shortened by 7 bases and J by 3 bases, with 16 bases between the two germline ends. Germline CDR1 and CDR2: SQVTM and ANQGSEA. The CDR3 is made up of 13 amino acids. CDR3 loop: CSARPPDSYEQYF. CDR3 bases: TGCAGCGCCCGTCCCCCGGACAGCTACGAGCAGTACTTC.

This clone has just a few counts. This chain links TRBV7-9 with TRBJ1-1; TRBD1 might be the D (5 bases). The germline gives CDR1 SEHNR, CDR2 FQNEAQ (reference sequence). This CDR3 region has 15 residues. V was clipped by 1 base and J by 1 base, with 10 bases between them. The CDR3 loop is CASSLDDSENTEAFF. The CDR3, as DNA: TGTGCCAGCAGCTTAGATGACAGCGAGAACACTGAAGCTTTCTTT. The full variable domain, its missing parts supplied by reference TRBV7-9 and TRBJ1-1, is DTGVSQNPRHKITKRGQNVTFRCDPISEHNRLYWYRQTLGQGPEFLTYFQNEAQLEKSRLLSDRFSAERPKGSFSTLEIQRTEQGDSAMYLCASSLDDSENTEAFFGQGTRLTVV.

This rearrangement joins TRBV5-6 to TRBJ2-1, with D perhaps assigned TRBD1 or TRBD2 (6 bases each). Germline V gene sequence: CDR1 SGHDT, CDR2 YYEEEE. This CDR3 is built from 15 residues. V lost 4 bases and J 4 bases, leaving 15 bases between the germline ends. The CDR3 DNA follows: TGTGCCAGCAGCAACGAGGGGGGCGGATACAATGAGCAGTTCTTC. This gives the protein CASSNEGGGYNEQFF.

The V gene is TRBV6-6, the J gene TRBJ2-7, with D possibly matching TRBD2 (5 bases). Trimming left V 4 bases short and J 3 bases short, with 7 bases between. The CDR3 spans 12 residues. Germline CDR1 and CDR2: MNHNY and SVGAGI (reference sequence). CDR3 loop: CASSSDYYEQYF. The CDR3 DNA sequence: TGTGCCAGCAGTTCCGACTACTACGAGCAGTACTTC.